The 20 T cell receptor beta chains reported below all come from one sample, sequenced in a study of T cell repertoires in cytomegalovirus infection. TCRdb re-analysed the reads in MiXCR, keeping a single row per CDR3 protein. The sample includes around 320,000 distinct CDR3 sequences, more than 8% of them seen just once. The specimen sequenced was PBMCs. These receptors were collected from a human donor in good health (CMV status not recorded). Some clones in this sample may be carry-over from other donors' samples.

This clonotype was detected only once. An end of the junction does not agree with germline; a read error may underlie this. The gene calls are TRBV24-1 and TRBJ2-3; TRBD1 matches at 7 bases. Germline CDR1 is KGHDR and CDR2 is SFDVKD. The CDR3 is made up of 17 amino acids. DNA of the CDR3: TGTGCCACCAGTAATTTAGGCCGTGGGACAGACACAGATACGCAGTATTTT. Encoded protein: CATSNLGRGTDTDTQYF.

This clonotype was detected many times. The chain recombines TRBV7-9 with TRBJ2-7; no clear D. Trimming stripped 2 bases from V and 0 bases from J, with 8 bases between. Germline values: CDR1 SEHNR, CDR2 FQNEAQ (reference sequence). The CDR3 totals 14 residues. The CDR3 DNA is TGTGCCAGCAGCTTATTACAGAGCTCCTACGAGCAGTACTTC. Protein product: CASSLLQSSYEQYF.

This chain connects TRBV6-1 to TRBJ2-3; D is undetermined. V was trimmed by 4 bases and J by 3 bases, leaving 14 bases between them. The CDR3 is 15 amino acids. Germline lookup yields CDR1 MNHNS and CDR2 SASEGT. CDR3 sequence: CASSGKVVGTDTQYF. DNA of the CDR3: TGTGCCAGCAGTGGGAAGGTAGTGGGAACAGATACGCAGTATTTT.

V is TRBV4-1 and J is TRBJ1-1, with a tentative D call TRBD1 (6 bases). The CDR3 length is 16 residues. V was trimmed by 5 bases and J by 5 bases, leaving 21 bases between them. The germline gives CDR1 MGHRA, CDR2 YSYEKL. The CDR3 DNA sequence: TGCGCCAGCAGCTTACGAACAGGGAAGGATTCGACTGAAGCTTTCTTT. This gives the protein CASSLRTGKDSTEAFF.

This clonotype was counted ten times or more. This sequence joins TRBV10-3 and TRBJ2-7; no clear D. Germline V gives CDR1 ENHRY, CDR2 SYGVKD. CDR3 length: 13 amino acids. V was cut by 3 bases and J by 5 bases, with 11 bases left in between. CDR3 sequence (DNA): TGTGCCATCAGTGATGTGGAAGCTGACGAGCAGTACTTC. Translating gives CAISDVEADEQYF.

V usage is TRBV9 and J usage is TRBJ2-2; TRBD2 agrees at 8 bases. V shed 3 bases, J shed 2 bases, and the junction held 3 bases outside the gene matches. This CDR3 spans 15 amino acids. Germline CDR1 and CDR2: SGDLS and YYNGEE. CDR3 sequence reads: CASSAGLANTGELFF. In DNA, the CDR3 is TGTGCCAGCAGCGCCGGACTAGCCAACACCGGGGAGCTGTTTTTT.

This clonotype was seen a few times. The chain employs TRBV28 and TRBJ2-7; 8 positions agree with TRBD1. J gave up 2 bases and V 6 bases, and 6 bases lay outside the gene matches. The CDR3 covers 14 residues. Germline loops: CDR1 MDHEN, CDR2 SYDVKM. CDR3 in amino acids: CASRGQGATYEQYF. CDR3 DNA: TGTGCCAGCAGGGGGCAGGGGGCGACCTACGAGCAGTACTTC. Combining the CDR3 with reference TRBV28 and TRBJ2-7 gives the whole variable domain DVKVTQSSRYLVKRTGEKVFLECVQDMDHENMFWYRQDPGLGLRLIYFSYDVKMKEKGDIPEGYSVSREKKERFSLILESASTNQTSMYLCASRGQGATYEQYFGPGTRLTVT.

This clonotype was observed at least ten times. The gene calls are TRBV7-2 and TRBJ1-5, with D hard to call. Looked up from germline, CDR1 is SGHTA and CDR2 is FQGNSA. Trimming took 4 bases from V and 11 from J, leaving 18 bases between them. The CDR3 extends over 14 amino acids. This chain's CDR3 is CASSSGAPPFTQHF. The CDR3 bases are TGTGCCAGCAGCTCCGGAGCTCCCCCCTTTACCCAGCATTTT.

V gene TRBV7-9 combines with J gene TRBJ2-4; TRBD1 matches at 7 bases. Germline V gene lookup returns CDR1 SEHNR and CDR2 FQNEAQ (reference sequence). Unmatched junction bases numbered 17, after V lost 6 bases and J lost 3 bases. This CDR3 comprises 18 residues. CDR3 sequence: CASRPTPGTAMFKNIQYF. The DNA of the CDR3 is TGTGCCAGCAGACCTACCCCGGGGACAGCTATGTTCAAAAACATTCAGTACTTC. Drawing the rest from reference TRBV7-9 and TRBJ2-4, the complete variable domain is DTGVSQNPRHKITKRGQNVTFRCDPISEHNRLYWYRQTLGQGPEFLTYFQNEAQLEKSRLLSDRFSAERPKGSFSTLEIQRTEQGDSAMYLCASRPTPGTAMFKNIQYFGAGTRLSVL.

This clonotype appeared many times. This chain links TRBV7-2 with TRBJ1-3; D is uncertain. The CDR3 totals 15 residues. V was trimmed by 5 bases and J by 4 bases, leaving 15 bases between them. Germline values: CDR1 SGHTA, CDR2 FQGNSA. CDR3 nucleotide sequence: TGTGCCAGCAGCCCCCAGACGAGGCTCGGAAACACCATATATTTT. It encodes CASSPQTRLGNTIYF.

The chain couples TRBV6-5 to TRBJ2-2; 8 nucleotides match TRBD1. CDR1 is MNHEY, CDR2 SVGAGI, per germline. The ends lost 9 bases at V and 0 bases at J; junction bases unmatched: 9. CDR3 length: 16 residues. In DNA form, the CDR3 reads TGTGCCAGTCACGACCAGGGGGCAGCGAACACCGGGGAGCTGTTTTTT. Protein product: CASHDQGAANTGELFF.

This clonotype was counted between two and nine times. V is TRBV18 and J is TRBJ2-1, with a tentative D call TRBD1 (6 bases). The CDR3 sequence is 17 residues long. Germline V gene data show CDR1 as KGHSH and CDR2 as LQKENI. Deletions cut 3 bases from V and 8 bases from J, with 23 bases between. The CDR3 DNA reads as TGTGCCAGCTCACCTTTGTTCAGGGGAAGGGGTGACGATGAGCAGTTCTTC. Translation gives CASSPLFRGRGDDEQFF.

This clonotype was detected many times. The V call is TRBV7-3, the J call TRBJ2-7, with D maybe TRBD2 (7 bases). The ends were cut back, 5 bases at V and 3 bases at J, with 14 bases in the middle. CDR1 is SGHTA and CDR2 is FQGTGA in the germline V gene. The length of the CDR3 is 14 residues. CDR3 DNA: TGTGCCAGCAGCCTCGGGGGGCCCAGCTACGAGCAGTACTTC. It specifies CASSLGGPSYEQYF.

The sample holds many counts of this clonotype. The chain links TRBV20-1 to TRBJ1-6; 7 bases are shared with TRBD1. Germline lookup yields CDR1 DFQATT and CDR2 SNEGSKA (reference sequence). The V and J ends lost 5 bases and 0 bases, in that order; junction bases with no gene match: 10. This CDR3 is built from 17 residues. CDR3 sequence (DNA): TGCAGTGCTTTTAGACCGGGACAGAGCTCCTATAATTCACCCCTCCACTTT. Translated: CSAFRPGQSSYNSPLHF.

This clonotype was picked up a small number of times. V and J are TRBV19 and TRBJ1-5; 8 nucleotides match TRBD1. The trim removed 4 bases at V and 6 bases at J, leaving 2 bases unmatched. The CDR3 has 13 residues. Germline assignment: CDR1 LNHDA and CDR2 SQIVND (reference sequence). CDR3 loop: CASSTQGAQPQHF. For the CDR3, the DNA is TGTGCCAGTAGTACCCAGGGGGCTCAGCCCCAGCATTTT.

This clonotype has a handful of counts. The chain employs TRBV20-1 and TRBJ1-2; possible D gene TRBD1, 6 bases. This CDR3 is 14 amino acids long. Germline CDR1 DFQATT, CDR2 SNEGSKA (reference sequence). The V and J ends lost 8 bases and 4 bases respectively, with 20 bases between them. CDR3: CSTVGAGRTYGYTF. The CDR3 DNA reads as TGCAGTACGGTGGGGGCTGGACGTACCTATGGCTACACCTTC.

In the case of this clonotype: Since no conserved phenylalanine or tryptophan closes the CDR3, a read error is the likely cause. The chain uses TRBV4-3 and TRBJ2-1; 8 bases line up with TRBD2. Trimming cost V 4 bases and J 7 bases; bases outside gene matches: 9. This CDR3 is built from 15 residues. Per germline, CDR1 LGHNA and CDR2 YSLEER. CDR3 bases: TGCGCCAGCAGCCTAGGTGGGACTAGTTTGAATGAGCAGTTCCTC. It translates to CASSLGGTSLNEQFL.

Here the CDR3 reads CASSFTSGGAEYEQYF. The CDR3 DNA sequence: TGTGCCAGCAGCTTTACTAGCGGGGGGGCTGAATACGAGCAGTACTTC. The chain joins TRBV7-2 to TRBJ2-7; 13 nucleotides match TRBD2. The ends lost 3 bases at V and 4 bases at J; junction bases unmatched: 6. The CDR3 sequence is 16 residues long. Germline values: CDR1 SGHTA, CDR2 FQGNSA.

This clonotype was seen ten or more times. The V and J genes are TRBV7-3 and TRBJ2-6; 8 bases agree with TRBD1. Trimming cost V 4 bases and J 0 bases; bases outside gene matches: 8. The CDR3 sequence is 18 residues long. Germline V CDR1 and CDR2: SGHTA, FQGTGA. The CDR3 protein is CASSSHARGLSGANVLTF. The CDR3 bases are TGTGCCAGCAGCTCACACGCCAGGGGGCTCTCTGGGGCCAACGTCCTGACTTTC.

The chain combines TRBV12-3 or TRBV12-4 with TRBJ1-2; D perhaps matches TRBD1 (6 bases). The CDR3 loop spans 14 amino acids. Trimming left V 0 bases short and J 8 bases short, with 13 bases between. In DNA, the CDR3 is TGTGCCAGCAGTTTAGCGCATAGACAGGAAGGCTACACCTTC. Protein sequence: CASSLAHRQEGYTF.